Below, 30 T cell receptor beta chains from the same sample are listed, as sequenced in a study of radiation and T cells in renal cell carcinoma (TCRdb year 2020). The sample's time point label, decoded: blood 4 weeks post-SBRT, at nephrectomy. In light of the paper, this sample's treatment or condition label describes: 15 Gy SBRT to primary tumor, nephrectomy 4 weeks later. To prepare the library, the immunoSEQ multiplex PCR assay was applied. The immuneACCESS repertoire file appears here via TCRdb, limited to in-frame rearrangements. These files lack a portion of the clones; in checked studies, under half of the deficit traces to unresolved V genes, and the cause of the others is not known. The sample yields roughly 64,000 clones; about 80% were counted once. The ten top clones hold around 6.8% of the sample. The specimen was blood, collected from a patient whose treatment included radiotherapy and nephrectomy. The receptors were gathered from a man in his 60s with renal cell carcinoma.

The rearrangement links TRBV19 to TRBJ2-7; D may correspond to TRBD1 or TRBD2 (5 bases each). The CDR3 runs 14 residues. V was shortened by 6 bases and J by 0 bases, with 12 bases between the two germline ends. Germline assignment: CDR1 LNHDA and CDR2 SQIVND (reference sequence). In DNA, the CDR3 is TGTGCCAGTAGCTGGGACGGAAGCTCCTACGAGCAGTACTTC. It translates to CASSWDGSSYEQYF. Supplemented by reference TRBV19 and TRBJ2-7, the full variable domain reads DGGITQSPKYLFRKEGQNVTLSCEQNLNHDAMYWYRQDPGQGLRLIYYSQIVNDFQKGDIAEGYSVSREKKESFPLTVTSAQKNPTAFYLCASSWDGSSYEQYFGPGTRLTVT.

The rearrangement joins TRBV19 to TRBJ2-6; 10 positions agree with TRBD1. The CDR3 extends over 17 amino acids. V was pared by 0 bases and J by 3 bases, with 2 bases of the junction left unmatched. The germline V gene has CDR1 LNHDA and CDR2 SQIVND (reference sequence). The CDR3 nucleotides read TGTGCCAGTAGTATAGAGGGACAGGGGAGTGGGGCCAACGTCCTGACTTTC. It specifies CASSIEGQGSGANVLTF.

The chain couples TRBV29-1 to TRBJ1-3; D is unresolved. Germline V gene data show CDR1 as SQVTM and CDR2 as ANQGSEA. The CDR3 covers 12 residues. CDR3 DNA: TGCTCCTTGGGGAGATCTGGAAACACCATATATTTT. This encodes CSLGRSGNTIYF. Based on the CDR3 plus reference TRBV29-1 and TRBJ1-3, the full variable domain is SAVISQKPSRDICQRGTSLTIQCQVDSQVTMMFWYRQQPGQSLTLIATANQGSEATYESGFVIDKFPISRPNLTFSTLTVSNMSPEDSSIYLCSLGRSGNTIYFGEGSWLTVV.

About this clone itself: Germline is not matched at one junction end, which may reflect a read error. The rearrangement uses TRBV18 and TRBJ2-7, with 11 positions matching TRBD2. The CDR3 spans 14 residues. The germline V gene has CDR1 KGHSH and CDR2 LQKENI. The CDR3 coding sequence is TGTGCCAGCTCTCCACTAGCGGGGGTTGTGGAGCAGTACTTC. This codes for CASSPLAGVVEQYF.

The rearrangement joins TRBV5-4 to TRBJ2-2; TRBD1 is a possible D gene (7 bases). The germline V and J ends were trimmed by 0 bases and 2 bases, with 20 bases remaining between them. Germline V lookup: CDR1 SGHNT, CDR2 YYREEE (reference sequence). This CDR3 is 19 amino acids long. The CDR3 DNA reads TGTGCCAGCAGCTTGGAGAGCAGGGGGGCCCTCCGCAACACCGGGGAGCTGTTTTTT. This sequence encodes CASSLESRGALRNTGELFF. The full variable domain, with the rest looked up from reference TRBV5-4 and TRBJ2-2, is ETGVTQSPTHLIKTRGQQVTLRCSSQSGHNTVSWYQQALGQGPQFIFQYYREEENGRGNFPPRFSGLQFPNYSSELNVNALELDDSALYLCASSLESRGALRNTGELFFGEGSRLTVL.

The chain couples TRBV9 to TRBJ2-2, with TRBD2 matching 9 bases. This CDR3 is built from 19 residues. Germline CDR1 reads SGDLS; CDR2 reads YYNGEE. J gave up 0 bases and V 0 bases, and 9 bases lay outside the gene matches. CDR3 DNA: TGTGCCAGCAGCGTAGGGCTGGCGGGGGGGGATGCGAACACCGGGGAGCTGTTTTTT. Amino acid sequence: CASSVGLAGGDANTGELFF.

This chain joins TRBV29-1 and TRBJ1-2; D not resolved. V gave up 4 bases and J gave up 2 bases, with 8 bases separating them. The CDR3 totals 12 residues. CDR1 and CDR2 from the germline V gene are SQVTM and ANQGSEA. This chain's CDR3 is CSVADGNYGYTF. The CDR3 DNA reads TGCAGCGTTGCGGACGGCAACTATGGCTACACCTTC.

This chain uses TRBV29-1 with TRBJ1-2; D is possibly TRBD1 (6 bases). The V end was cut by 1 base, the J end by 0 bases, with 9 bases between. Germline V gene lookup returns CDR1 SQVTM and CDR2 ANQGSEA. CDR3 length: 14 residues. DNA of the CDR3: TGCAGCGTTGAAGTTGGACAGTCTAACTATGGCTACACCTTC. This gives the protein CSVEVGQSNYGYTF.

The V call is TRBV18, the J call TRBJ2-1, with D tentatively TRBD1 (7 bases). CDR3 length: 15 amino acids. Germline V gene data show CDR1 as KGHSH and CDR2 as LQKENI. Trimming pared 4 bases from V and 6 bases from J, leaving 16 bases between. Here the CDR3 DNA reads TGTGCCAGCTCACTTAGACAGGGAGGAACCAATGAGCAGTTCTTC. It translates to CASSLRQGGTNEQFF.

The chain combines TRBV27 with TRBJ2-5; D uncertain. This CDR3 is 15 amino acids long. Trimming stripped 3 bases from V and 0 bases from J, with 11 bases between. The germline CDR1 and CDR2 sequences are MNHEY and SMNVEV (reference sequence). CDR3 DNA: TGTGCCAGCAGTTTTACGGGCCTGTACCAAGAGACCCAGTACTTC. This gives the protein CASSFTGLYQETQYF.

The CDR3 coding sequence is TGTGCCAGCCAGACTAGCGGGAGTTCAGATACGCAGTATTTT. Protein: CASQTSGSSDTQYF. The chain has TRBV19 and TRBJ2-3; 12 bases align to TRBD2. From germline, CDR1 is LNHDA and CDR2 SQIVND (reference sequence). Germline trimming cut 9 bases from V and 4 bases from J; bases unmatched to any gene: 5. The CDR3 runs to 14 residues.

The CDR3 DNA reads TGTGCCAGCAGCTCCAGGGTAAGCTCCTACAATGAGCAGTTCTTC. Translation gives CASSSRVSSYNEQFF. This sequence joins TRBV7-2 and TRBJ2-1, with D possibly TRBD1 on 5 matching bases. This CDR3 has 15 amino acids. Germline loops: CDR1 SGHTA, CDR2 FQGNSA. V was cut by 4 bases and J by 0 bases, with 10 bases left in between.

CDR3 sequence reads: CASSFGDSNGGYTF. Here the CDR3 DNA reads TGCGCCAGCAGCTTCGGAGACTCCAATGGCGGCTACACCTTC. The chain is built from TRBV5-1 and TRBJ1-2; unclear D gene. The CDR3 extends over 14 amino acids. The germline CDR1 and CDR2 sequences are SGHRS and YFSETQ. V lost 2 bases and J 8 bases, leaving 16 bases between the germline ends.

The J gene is TRBJ2-3, the V gene TRBV6-1; no clear D gene. The CDR3 is 15 amino acids. Germline lookup yields CDR1 MNHNS and CDR2 SASEGT. With 1 base removed from V and 0 bases from J, the gap between germline ends came to 8 bases. CDR3 in DNA: TGTGCCAGCAGTGAAGACCCAGCTAGCACAGATACGCAGTATTTT. As protein: CASSEDPASTDTQYF.

The V and J genes are TRBV11-2 and TRBJ2-5, with a possible D match to TRBD1 (6 bases). V lost 0 bases to trimming and J lost 3 bases, with 8 bases between them. In germline, CDR1 is SGHAT, CDR2 FQNNGV. The CDR3 has 14 amino acids. CDR3 region: CASSLDHREETQYF. As DNA, the CDR3 is TGTGCCAGCAGCTTAGATCACAGGGAAGAGACCCAGTACTTC.

CDR3 sequence reads: CASSPEGLAQNTGELFF. The DNA for the CDR3 is TGTGCCAGCTCACCTGAGGGACTAGCGCAGAACACCGGGGAGCTGTTTTTT. This chain uses TRBV18 with TRBJ2-2; TRBD2 matches at 10 bases. CDR3 length: 17 amino acids. V shed 3 bases, J shed 1 base, and the junction held 5 bases outside the gene matches. CDR1 and CDR2 (germline): KGHSH, LQKENI.

The genes are TRBV7-9 and TRBJ1-2; D is unresolved. Germline CDR1 is SEHNR and CDR2 is FQNEAQ (reference sequence). V lost 5 bases, J lost 2 bases, and 6 bases lay in between. CDR3 length: 12 amino acids. The CDR3: CASSLDNYGYTF. Here the CDR3 DNA reads TGTGCCAGCAGCCTGGACAACTATGGCTACACCTTC.

This clone has more than one count but fewer than ten. CDR3 DNA: TGTGCCAGCAGCTTAGAGGTGGCTGGGGATGGCTACACCTTC. Translation gives CASSLEVAGDGYTF. V and J are TRBV7-9 and TRBJ1-2; D is unclear. Trimming cost V 1 base and J 6 bases, with 12 bases left between them. From germline, CDR1 is SEHNR and CDR2 FQNEAQ (reference sequence). The CDR3 contains 14 residues.

The J gene is TRBJ1-2, the V gene TRBV4-2; unclear D gene. CDR3 size: 13 residues. Germline V gives CDR1 LGHNA, CDR2 YNFKEQ. The V end lost 0 bases, the J end lost 7 bases, and 9 bases lay between the germline ends. Here the CDR3 reads CASSQDSKVGYTF. The CDR3 DNA follows: TGTGCCAGCAGCCAAGATTCAAAGGTTGGCTACACCTTC.

The chain combines TRBV7-2 with TRBJ1-2, with D maybe TRBD1 (5 bases). The CDR3 loop spans 17 amino acids. Germline values: CDR1 SGHTA, CDR2 FQGNSA. V was clipped by 2 bases and J by 5 bases, with 21 bases between them. The CDR3 loop is CASSLNTQGRAEYGYTF. The CDR3 nucleotides read TGTGCCAGCAGCTTAAACACGCAGGGCAGGGCGGAATATGGCTACACCTTC.

The rearrangement links TRBV5-4 to TRBJ2-3; the D is unclear. V lost 1 base and J lost 2, with 14 bases in between. Germline values: CDR1 SGHNT, CDR2 YYREEE (reference sequence). The length of the CDR3 is 16 residues. CDR3: CASSLRSQVDTDTQYF. The DNA for the CDR3 is TGTGCCAGCAGCTTGCGTAGTCAGGTGGACACAGATACGCAGTATTTT.

This chain links TRBV19 with TRBJ2-1; possibly TRBD2 for D (6 bases). Germline values: CDR1 LNHDA, CDR2 SQIVND (reference sequence). The V end was cut by 0 bases, the J end by 0 bases, with 12 bases between. This CDR3 comprises 17 residues. CDR3 sequence: CASSIDGGGSSYNEQFF. The CDR3 bases are TGTGCCAGTAGTATAGACGGGGGTGGAAGCTCCTACAATGAGCAGTTCTTC.

This clone was observed a single time. The chain has TRBV30 and TRBJ1-1; D possibly corresponds to TRBD1 (6 bases). Germline V CDR1 and CDR2: GTSNPN, SVGIG (reference sequence). Between the trimmed V and J ends, which lost 0 bases and 10 bases, there was a span of 15 bases. The CDR3 spans 13 residues. DNA for the CDR3: TGTGCCTGGAGTGTAGGCCAGGGGACGTCAGCTTTCTTT. Its protein product is CAWSVGQGTSAFF.

The rearrangement uses TRBV30 and TRBJ2-1; 9 bases align to TRBD1. The J segment lost 2 bases and the V segment lost 1 base, leaving 6 bases of the junction unmatched. The CDR3 consists of 16 residues. CDR1 GTSNPN and CDR2 SVGIG come from the germline V gene (reference sequence). The CDR3 sequence: CAWSASGTGTYNEQFF. The CDR3 nucleotides are TGTGCCTGGAGTGCCAGCGGGACAGGGACCTACAATGAGCAGTTCTTC. The full variable domain, completed using reference TRBV30 and TRBJ2-1, is SQTIHQWPATLVQPVGSPLSLECTVEGTSNPNLYWYRQAAGRGLQLLFYSVGIGQISSEVPQNLSASRPQDRQFILSSKKLLLSDSGFYLCAWSASGTGTYNEQFFGPGTRLTVL.

The rearrangement joins TRBV9 to TRBJ2-1, with D perhaps matching TRBD1 (6 bases). The V gene lost 0 bases and the J gene lost 8 bases, with 12 bases spanning the gap. Germline assignment: CDR1 SGDLS and CDR2 YYNGEE. The CDR3 extends over 14 amino acids. CDR3 DNA: TGTGCCAGCAGCGTAGCCGGGGACACGGATGAGCAGTTCTTC. Protein: CASSVAGDTDEQFF.

The chain has TRBV5-1 and TRBJ2-6; D is uncertain. The CDR3 is made up of 17 amino acids. Germline V gives CDR1 SGHRS, CDR2 YFSETQ. V was clipped by 1 base and J by 0 bases, with 11 bases between them. CDR3 nucleotide sequence: TGCGCCAGCAGCTTGACAGATACCTCCTCTGGGGCCAACGTCCTGACTTTC. Encoded protein: CASSLTDTSSGANVLTF.

V gene TRBV30 combines with J gene TRBJ1-1, with TRBD1 as a possible D gene (6 bases). The CDR3 has 11 residues. The germline CDR1 and CDR2 sequences are GTSNPN and SVGIG (reference sequence). The V and J ends lost 1 base and 10 bases respectively, with 10 bases between them. The CDR3 coding sequence is TGTGCCTGGAGTGAGGAGGGGGGAGCTTTCTTT. It yields the protein CAWSEEGGAFF.

This CDR3 is CASSIEALQETQYF. The CDR3 DNA follows: TGTGCCAGTAGTATAGAGGCCCTACAAGAGACCCAGTACTTC. The rearrangement joins TRBV19 to TRBJ2-5, with no clear D. V gave up 0 bases and J gave up 2 bases, with 7 bases separating them. Germline V gene sequence: CDR1 LNHDA, CDR2 SQIVND (reference sequence). The CDR3 totals 14 residues.

CDR3 in amino acids: CASSDRLAQNTGELFF. Written as DNA, the CDR3 is TGTGCCAGCAGTGACCGACTAGCGCAAAACACCGGGGAGCTGTTTTTT. The chain has TRBV2 and TRBJ2-2; 8 nucleotides match TRBD2. The ends lost 3 bases at V and 2 bases at J; junction bases unmatched: 5. Germline CDR1 is SNHLY and CDR2 is FYNNEI. There are 16 residues in the CDR3.

This chain joins TRBV6-6 and TRBJ2-3, with a possible D match to TRBD2 (5 bases). Trimming cost V 4 bases and J 5 bases, with 13 bases left between them. There are 14 residues in the CDR3. Germline loops: CDR1 MNHNY, CDR2 SVGAGI (reference sequence). In DNA, the CDR3 is TGTGCCAGCAGTTCCGGGGAAAGGAGAGATACGCAGTATTTT. Residues: CASSSGERRDTQYF.